The 24 T cell receptor beta chains in this list originate from one sample, sequenced in a study of T cells in Graves' hyperthyroidism and ophthalmopathy. Researchers amplified the TCR beta CDR3 regions from RNA transcripts. The TCR CDR3 was amplified in a first-round RT-PCR using the HTBI primer set. TCRdb processed the multiplex PCR reads anew with MiXCR; each CDR3 protein has one entry. Among some 460,000 distinct CDR3 sequences, approximately 14% were seen once, and the ten largest hold just under 8%. Material: blood. These receptor sequences come from a woman aged 18-29 years with Graves' hyperthyroidism.

The table lists this clonotype with a few counts. The chain has TRBV5-1 and TRBJ2-7; 8 nucleotides agree with TRBD1. The J segment lost 5 bases and the V segment lost 4 bases, leaving 8 bases of the junction unmatched. The CDR3 has 14 residues. Germline V gene lookup returns CDR1 SGHRS and CDR2 YFSETQ. The CDR3 nucleotides read TGCGCCAGCAGCCCGCAGGGGGCGCGCAACGAGCAGTACTTC. Translated: CASSPQGARNEQYF.

This clonotype was detected many times. The CDR3 DNA is TGTGCCAGCAGTGGTGGGACTAGGGCCTACGAGCAGTACTTC. This encodes CASSGGTRAYEQYF. J is TRBJ2-7 and V is TRBV6-1, with TRBD2 identical over 8 bases. This CDR3 spans 14 amino acids. Germline V gene data show CDR1 as MNHNS and CDR2 as SASEGT. V lost 4 bases to trimming and J lost 2 bases; unmatched junction nucleotides: 4.

This clonotype has at least ten counts. This chain uses TRBV11-3 with TRBJ2-5; D is uncertain. The germline V and J ends were trimmed by 2 bases and 3 bases, with 13 bases remaining between them. Germline V gene sequence: CDR1 SGHNT, CDR2 YENEEA. CDR3 length equals 15 residues. The CDR3 sequence: CASSLRQDLKETQYF. CDR3 sequence (DNA): TGTGCCAGCAGCTTACGGCAGGACCTTAAAGAGACCCAGTACTTC. Looking up the rest from reference TRBV11-3 and TRBJ2-5 gives the full variable domain: EAGVVQSPRYKIIEKKQPVAFWCNPISGHNTLYWYLQNLGQGPELLIRYENEEAVDDSQLPKDRFSAERLKGVDSTLKIQPAELGDSAVYLCASSLRQDLKETQYFGPGTRLLVL.

This clonotype appeared many times. CDR3 residues: CASSQDRQISYEQYF. In DNA form, the CDR3 reads TGCGCCAGCAGCCAAGACAGGCAAATCTCCTACGAGCAGTACTTC. The chain joins TRBV4-1 to TRBJ2-7; no clear D. The CDR3 covers 15 residues. The V gene's germline CDR1 is MGHRA and CDR2 YSYEKL. V was shortened by 0 bases and J by 0 bases, with 9 bases between the two germline ends.

This clonotype was observed many times. The chain carries TRBV5-4 and TRBJ2-5; D is undetermined. There are 14 residues in the CDR3. CDR1 is SGHNT and CDR2 is YYREEE in the germline V gene (reference sequence). Trimming stripped 4 bases from V and 1 base from J, with 11 bases between. CDR3: CASSPAWGQETQYF. The DNA for the CDR3 is TGTGCCAGCAGCCCGGCGTGGGGCCAAGAGACCCAGTACTTC.

This clonotype came up a few times. This chain uses TRBV9 with TRBJ2-7; 7 bases fit TRBD2. J gave up 2 bases and V 3 bases, and 2 bases lay outside the gene matches. The V gene's germline CDR1 is SGDLS and CDR2 YYNGEE. The CDR3 has 13 amino acids. The CDR3 sequence is CASSGGGPYEQYF. The DNA of the CDR3 is TGTGCCAGCAGCGGCGGGGGTCCCTACGAGCAGTACTTC.

This clonotype was counted many times. The V and J genes are TRBV9 and TRBJ2-1; 10 bases agree with TRBD2. Germline trimming cut 3 bases from V and 2 bases from J; bases unmatched to any gene: 2. Germline V gene data show CDR1 as SGDLS and CDR2 as YYNGEE. CDR3 length equals 15 residues. The CDR3 region is CASSATSGAYNEQFF. CDR3 sequence (DNA): TGTGCCAGCAGCGCTACTAGCGGGGCCTACAATGAGCAGTTCTTC.

Ten or more counts support this clonotype. The chain recombines TRBV30 with TRBJ1-6; 11 bases align to TRBD1. V trimming: 3 bases; J trimming: 5 bases; junction bases outside the gene matches: 3. This CDR3 comprises 15 residues. Germline loops: CDR1 GTSNPN, CDR2 SVGIG (reference sequence). CDR3 protein: CAWSGTGGNNSPLHF. The CDR3 region has the DNA TGTGCCTGGAGCGGGACAGGGGGGAATAATTCACCCCTCCACTTT.

This clonotype occurred many times. The rearrangement links TRBV20-1 to TRBJ2-1; D uncertain. CDR1 and CDR2 (germline): DFQATT, SNEGSKA (reference sequence). CDR3 length equals 15 residues. The V gene lost 5 bases and the J gene lost 6 bases, with 20 bases spanning the gap. The DNA for the CDR3 is TGCAGTGCTCTCGGCCACGGCGCTTCCGTCAATGAGCAGTTCTTC. Its protein product is CSALGHGASVNEQFF.

This clonotype was observed many times. The J gene is TRBJ2-7, the V gene TRBV12-3 or TRBV12-4; 13 bases fit TRBD2. This CDR3 is 17 amino acids long. Trimming removed 3 bases from V and 1 base from J; junction bases left unmatched: 6. The CDR3 region has the DNA TGTGCCAGCAGTTTTAGGTCACTAGCGGGAGGGTCCTACGAGCAGTACTTC. This translates into CASSFRSLAGGSYEQYF.

This rearrangement joins TRBV30 to TRBJ1-1; 9 bases line up with TRBD1. The CDR3 totals 13 residues. V gave up 5 bases and J gave up 5 bases; unmatched junction bases: 6. The V gene's germline CDR1 is GTSNPN and CDR2 SVGIG (reference sequence). CDR3 nucleotides: TGTGCCTGGGGGACAGGGCTGAGGACTGAAGCTTTCTTT. Protein product: CAWGTGLRTEAFF. Together with reference TRBV30 and TRBJ1-1, the CDR3 gives the full variable domain: SQTIHQWPATLVQPVGSPLSLECTVEGTSNPNLYWYRQAAGRGLQLLFYSVGIGQISSEVPQNLSASRPQDRQFILSSKKLLLSDSGFYLCAWGTGLRTEAFFGQGTRLTVV.

There are many counts of this clonotype. The chain links TRBV27 to TRBJ1-1, with D tentatively TRBD1 (5 bases). The CDR3 totals 16 residues. Trimming cost V 5 bases and J 2 bases, with 18 bases left between them. Germline CDR1 and CDR2: MNHEY and SMNVEV (reference sequence). CDR3 sequence reads: CASSAPGPSLNTEAFF. The CDR3 DNA sequence: TGTGCCAGCAGTGCCCCGGGACCGTCACTTAACACTGAAGCTTTCTTT.

This clonotype was seen at least ten times. This sequence joins TRBV12-3 or TRBV12-4 and TRBJ2-4, with D possibly TRBD2 on 7 matching bases. V was shortened by 5 bases and J by 6 bases, with 14 bases between the two germline ends. This CDR3 is 14 amino acids long. This chain's CDR3 is CASSPRGGANIQYF. The CDR3 nucleotides read TGTGCCAGCAGTCCTCGAGGGGGGGCAAACATTCAGTACTTC.

This clonotype was counted at least ten times. The J gene is TRBJ2-6, the V gene TRBV24-1; D possibly corresponds to TRBD1 (6 bases). Germline CDR1 KGHDR, CDR2 SFDVKD. V dropped 4 bases and J dropped 2 bases, with 8 bases sitting between them. This CDR3 spans 15 amino acids. The CDR3 nucleotides read TGTGCCACCAGTGAATCAGGGGCTGGGGCCAACGTCCTGACTTTC. Translated: CATSESGAGANVLTF.

This clonotype was observed a few times. A much larger clonotype is one base distant, so this may be a read error. The chain has TRBV12-3 or TRBV12-4 and TRBJ2-6, with 8 positions matching TRBD1. The CDR3 length is 15 residues. DNA for the CDR3: TGTGCCAGTGGACAGGGAGTAAATGGGGCCGACGTCCTGACTTTC. Its translation is CASGQGVNGADVLTF.

This clonotype was observed at least ten times. V and J are TRBV5-1 and TRBJ1-4, with TRBD1 identical over 8 bases. There are 15 residues in the CDR3. The ends lost 7 bases at V and 0 bases at J; junction bases unmatched: 5. CDR1 SGHRS and CDR2 YFSETQ come from the germline V gene. The DNA for the CDR3 is TGCGCCAGCGGACAGGGCCAAACAACTAATGAAAAACTGTTTTTT. Protein: CASGQGQTTNEKLFF.

The chain links TRBV7-2 to TRBJ1-4, with TRBD1 identical over 7 bases. This CDR3 comprises 15 residues. Germline CDR1 SGHTA, CDR2 FQGNSA. The V gene end was trimmed by 5 bases and the J gene end by 8 bases; junction bases not matched to a gene: 11. CDR3 DNA: TGTGCCAGCAGCCAGACCGGGACAGACGTAGAAAAACTGTTTTTT. The encoded protein is CASSQTGTDVEKLFF.

This clonotype has a count of ten or more. The CDR3 sequence is CASSTPGHYSNQPQHF. Here the CDR3 DNA reads TGTGCCAGCAGCACCCCGGGACATTATAGCAATCAGCCCCAGCATTTT. The rearrangement joins TRBV6-1 to TRBJ1-5; TRBD1 is a possible D gene (6 bases). Germline V CDR1 and CDR2: MNHNS, SASEGT. The CDR3 length is 16 residues. V lost 6 bases and J 0 bases, leaving 15 bases between the germline ends.

The chain joins TRBV19 to TRBJ1-3; maybe TRBD1 (6 bases). With 5 bases removed from V and 0 bases from J, the gap between germline ends came to 14 bases. The germline V gene encodes CDR1 LNHDA and CDR2 SQIVND (reference sequence). This CDR3 is built from 16 residues. CDR3 protein: CASSRGHQSSGNTIYF. DNA for the CDR3: TGTGCCAGTAGTCGGGGACACCAGTCCTCTGGAAACACCATATATTTT.

V gene TRBV19 combines with J gene TRBJ2-1; 12 bases agree with TRBD2. With 6 bases clipped from V and 7 bases from J, the junction kept 4 bases outside the gene matches. There are 14 residues in the CDR3. Germline V gene lookup returns CDR1 LNHDA and CDR2 SQIVND (reference sequence). CDR3 loop: CASRSSGRGNEQFF. The CDR3 bases are TGTGCCAGTAGATCTAGCGGGAGGGGTAATGAGCAGTTCTTC.

The sample holds many counts of this clonotype. The gene calls are TRBV30 and TRBJ2-7; the D gene is possibly TRBD1 (5 bases). Per germline, CDR1 GTSNPN and CDR2 SVGIG (reference sequence). V lost 4 bases, J lost 5 bases, and 15 bases lay in between. CDR3 size: 13 residues. CDR3 region: CAWTRQGINEQYF. The CDR3 DNA reads as TGTGCCTGGACGCGGCAGGGTATCAACGAGCAGTACTTC. The full variable domain, completed using reference TRBV30 and TRBJ2-7, is SQTIHQWPATLVQPVGSPLSLECTVEGTSNPNLYWYRQAAGRGLQLLFYSVGIGQISSEVPQNLSASRPQDRQFILSSKKLLLSDSGFYLCAWTRQGINEQYFGPGTRLTVT.

In its sample, this clonotype was seen a few times. This chain joins TRBV10-3 and TRBJ2-2, with D tentatively TRBD1 or TRBD2 (5 bases each). Germline assignment: CDR1 ENHRY and CDR2 SYGVKD. Trimming shortened V by 6 bases and J by 5 bases, and 13 bases separated the two germline ends. The CDR3 length is 14 residues. In DNA, the CDR3 is TGTGCCATCAGAACCGGGACGCCGACCGGGGAGCTGTTTTTT. It encodes CAIRTGTPTGELFF.

There are many counts of this clonotype. This chain links TRBV7-9 with TRBJ2-1; maybe TRBD1 (5 bases). V lost 1 base to trimming and J lost 2 bases, with 15 bases between them. The CDR3 extends over 17 amino acids. The germline CDR1 and CDR2 sequences are SEHNR and FQNEAQ (reference sequence). The CDR3 DNA follows: TGTGCCAGCAGCTTAGTCGGCGGACAACCACCCTACAATGAGCAGTTCTTC. This encodes CASSLVGGQPPYNEQFF.

This clonotype has at least ten counts. V and J are TRBV20-1 and TRBJ2-1; D perhaps matches TRBD2 (7 bases). Looked up from germline, CDR1 is DFQATT and CDR2 is SNEGSKA (reference sequence). Trimming removed 6 bases from V and 5 bases from J, with 23 bases in between. This CDR3 is built from 16 residues. Here the CDR3 reads CSASSTRGGLDNEQFF. CDR3 coding DNA: TGCAGTGCCTCCTCCACAAGGGGGGGGCTAGACAATGAGCAGTTCTTC.